A single sample gave rise to the 25 T cell receptor beta chains below, sequenced in a study of CD8+CD57+ T cells in acquired aplastic anemia. Genomic DNA acted as the template from which TCR beta VDJ combination and CDR3 sequence profiling were carried out. TCRdb used MiXCR to reprocess the reads, holding one entry per CDR3 protein. The data contain approximately 81,000 distinct CDR3 sequences, approximately 46% of them singletons. Sequencing was done on a sample of sorted CD4+, CD8+, or CD8+CD57+ T cells (not recorded which) from PBMCs. Receptors originate from a human donor in good health, serving as a control.

For this clonotype: At one end the junction does not follow the germline gene, possibly because of a read error. The genes are TRBV5-6 and TRBJ1-6, with TRBD1 matching 8 bases. The CDR3 is 16 residues long. The germline gives CDR1 SGHDT, CDR2 YYEEEE. This chain's CDR3 is CASSLYQGAGNLPLHF. In DNA form, the CDR3 reads TGTGCCAGCAGCTTGTATCAGGGGGCAGGCAATTTACCCCTCCACTTT.

Regarding this clonotype: A much more abundant neighbour one base away suggests this may be a read error. The rearrangement joins TRBV5-1 to TRBJ1-6; perhaps TRBD1 as D (6 bases). V lost 6 bases, J lost 2 bases, and 15 bases lay in between. This CDR3 is built from 16 residues. Germline V gene lookup returns CDR1 SGHRS and CDR2 YFSETQ. CDR3 sequence (DNA): TGCGCCAGCATAGGACAGCGAAGCCCCTATAATTCACCCCTCCACTTT. Translation gives CASIGQRSPYNSPLHF.

The chain carries TRBV25-1 and TRBJ2-7; D remains unclear. This CDR3 has 14 amino acids. The germline V gene encodes CDR1 MGHDK and CDR2 SYGVNS. V dropped 6 bases and J dropped 6 bases, with 18 bases sitting between them. CDR3 protein: CASSQAYPPVEQYF. CDR3 sequence (DNA): TGTGCCAGCAGCCAAGCGTACCCCCCGGTCGAGCAGTACTTC.

This clonotype was observed a single time. V is TRBV25-1 and J is TRBJ1-1, with 9 nucleotides matching TRBD1. CDR1 and CDR2 from the germline V gene are MGHDK and SYGVNS. The V segment lost 6 bases and the J segment 1 base; nucleotides outside the gene matches: 0. The CDR3 covers 13 residues. CDR3 residues: CASRGQGNTEAFF. For the CDR3, the DNA is TGTGCCAGCAGGGGACAGGGGAACACTGAAGCTTTCTTT.

The chain carries TRBV3-1 and TRBJ2-1; D gene uncertain. Deletions cut 2 bases from V and 0 bases from J, with 11 bases between. The germline V gene encodes CDR1 LGHDT and CDR2 YNNKEL (reference sequence). The CDR3 length is 16 residues. CDR3 DNA: TGTGCCAGCAGCCAATTGACTGTGAGCTCCTACAATGAGCAGTTCTTC. The encoded protein is CASSQLTVSSYNEQFF.

This clonotype was detected many times. This sequence joins TRBV25-1 and TRBJ2-3; weak D call: TRBD1 (5 bases). Per the germline V gene, CDR1 is MGHDK and CDR2 is SYGVNS. The CDR3 totals 14 residues. The germline V and J ends were trimmed by 6 bases and 4 bases, with 14 bases remaining between them. CDR3 in DNA: TGTGCCAGCAGCGTTCGGACATTTGCAGATACGCAGTATTTT. Protein: CASSVRTFADTQYF.

Worth noting for this clonotype: One end of the junction varies from germline; a read error may be responsible. The chain couples TRBV6-4 to TRBJ1-6; D remains unclear. The CDR3 contains 10 residues. The germline CDR1 and CDR2 sequences are MRHNA and SNTAGT. The CDR3 DNA sequence: TGTGCCAGCAGTTACTCACCCCTCCACTTT. This translates into CASSYSPLHF.

This sequence joins TRBV15 and TRBJ2-7; no firm D call. CDR1 LNHNV and CDR2 YYDKDF come from the germline V gene (reference sequence). This CDR3 has 14 residues. V lost 0 bases to trimming and J lost 2 bases, with 8 bases between them. CDR3 protein: CATSRDKGPYEQYF. Here the CDR3 DNA reads TGTGCCACCAGCAGAGATAAAGGTCCCTACGAGCAGTACTTC.

This clonotype was seen a handful of times. This rearrangement joins TRBV3-1 to TRBJ2-7; D is uncertain. Trimming took 0 bases from V and 5 from J, leaving 5 bases between them. This CDR3 has 12 amino acids. Germline values: CDR1 LGHDT, CDR2 YNNKEL (reference sequence). The CDR3 DNA follows: TGTGCCAGCAGCCAAGATAGCCACGAGCAGTACTTC. Translation: CASSQDSHEQYF.

The V call is TRBV7-8, the J call TRBJ2-7, with a tentative D call TRBD1 (5 bases). Germline-derived CDR1 and CDR2 are SGHVS and FQNEAQ. V was shortened by 3 bases and J by 1 base, with 10 bases between the two germline ends. The CDR3 consists of 14 residues. CDR3: CASSFRDVSYEQYF. In nucleotides, the CDR3 is TGTGCCAGCAGCTTCAGGGATGTTTCCTACGAGCAGTACTTC.

The chain recombines TRBV24-1 with TRBJ1-2; no firm D call. CDR1 is KGHDR, CDR2 SFDVKD, per germline. The CDR3 is 11 residues long. With 5 bases removed from V and 0 bases from J, the gap between germline ends came to 0 bases. The CDR3 DNA follows: TGTGCCACCAGTGCTAACTATGGCTACACCTTC. This gives the protein CATSANYGYTF.

This clonotype was recorded at least ten times. The chain employs TRBV9 and TRBJ2-4; D uncertain. The CDR3 contains 15 residues. Per the germline V gene, CDR1 is SGDLS and CDR2 is YYNGEE. V shed 5 bases and J shed 1 base, with 13 bases lying between them. The CDR3, as DNA: TGTGCCAGCAGTCCACCCTCCGGGGCCAAAAACATTCAGTACTTC. It encodes CASSPPSGAKNIQYF.

This clonotype was observed many times. The chain uses TRBV15 and TRBJ1-3; D is unresolved. This CDR3 spans 14 amino acids. Germline V gene lookup returns CDR1 LNHNV and CDR2 YYDKDF (reference sequence). The V and J ends lost 5 bases and 3 bases respectively, with 11 bases between them. In nucleotides, the CDR3 is TGTGCCACCAGCGCAGGATTGGGTGGAAACACCATATATTTT. This translates into CATSAGLGGNTIYF.

The chain couples TRBV30 to TRBJ1-2; TRBD1 matches 7 bases. The J segment lost 0 bases and the V segment lost 5 bases, leaving 9 bases of the junction unmatched. Germline V gives CDR1 GTSNPN, CDR2 SVGIG (reference sequence). This CDR3 is built from 15 residues. CDR3 amino acids: CAWAAGQGANYGYTF. CDR3 bases: TGTGCCTGGGCGGCCGGGCAGGGGGCTAACTATGGCTACACCTTC.

The chain recombines TRBV29-1 with TRBJ2-7, with D possibly being TRBD1 or TRBD2 (5 bases each). Trimming stripped 5 bases from V and 3 bases from J, with 11 bases between. The germline V gene encodes CDR1 SQVTM and CDR2 ANQGSEA. The CDR3 is made up of 12 amino acids. The chain's CDR3 is CSVWDGFYEQYF. In DNA, the CDR3 is TGCAGCGTTTGGGACGGGTTCTACGAGCAGTACTTC.

V usage is TRBV25-1 and J usage is TRBJ2-7, with a possible D match to TRBD1 (7 bases). Germline CDR1 reads MGHDK; CDR2 reads SYGVNS. The CDR3 runs to 13 residues. V gave up 6 bases and J gave up 5 bases, with 14 bases separating them. CDR3 sequence: CASSAGQNNEQYF. CDR3 nucleotide sequence: TGTGCCAGCAGCGCGGGACAGAACAACGAGCAGTACTTC.

The J gene is TRBJ2-2, the V gene TRBV7-9, with 9 bases matching TRBD2. Germline CDR1 reads SEHNR; CDR2 reads FQNEAQ (reference sequence). The CDR3 is 14 residues long. V shed 1 base and J 6 bases; nucleotides not matched to a gene: 0. The CDR3 here is CASSLGGGAGELFF. The DNA of the CDR3 is TGTGCCAGCAGCTTAGGCGGGGGGGCCGGGGAGCTGTTTTTT.

This chain uses TRBV25-1 with TRBJ2-3; D is perhaps TRBD2 (5 bases). The germline V and J ends were trimmed by 1 base and 8 bases, with 10 bases remaining between them. This CDR3 is built from 13 residues. Germline V gene lookup returns CDR1 MGHDK and CDR2 SYGVNS. CDR3 in amino acids: CASSESGRGTQYF. The DNA for the CDR3 is TGTGCCAGCAGTGAATCGGGTCGGGGTACGCAGTATTTT.

The genes are TRBV7-3 and TRBJ1-6; D uncertain. Germline CDR1 reads SGHTA; CDR2 reads FQGTGA. Trimming pared 4 bases from V and 10 bases from J, leaving 11 bases between. This CDR3 contains 13 residues. The DNA of the CDR3 is TGTGCCAGCAGCTCCCGGTCAGGCTCACCCCTCCACTTT. Translation: CASSSRSGSPLHF. Full variable domain (outside the CDR3, taken from reference TRBV7-3 and TRBJ1-6): GAGVSQTPSNKVTEKGKYVELRCDPISGHTALYWYRQSLGQGPEFLIYFQGTGAADDSGLPNDRFFAVRPEGSVSTLKIQRTERGDSAVYLCASSSRSGSPLHFGNGTRLTVT.

V and J are TRBV7-2 and TRBJ1-2, with D possibly matching TRBD1 (5 bases). Trimming took off 1 base at V and 4 bases at J, with 13 bases between the two ends. The CDR3 sequence is 15 residues long. Germline V CDR1 and CDR2: SGHTA, FQGNSA. CDR3 DNA: TGTGCCAGCAGCTTAGGCGGGGGAGTCGCCTATGGCTACACCTTC. The encoded protein is CASSLGGGVAYGYTF.

The V gene is TRBV25-1, the J gene TRBJ2-1; D call uncertain. V shed 5 bases and J shed 6 bases, with 8 bases lying between them. The CDR3 runs 12 residues. CDR1 is MGHDK, CDR2 SYGVNS, per germline. CDR3 DNA sequence: TGTGCCAGCAGTTACCCTGCCAATGAGCAGTTCTTC. Encoded protein: CASSYPANEQFF.

This rearrangement joins TRBV12-3 or TRBV12-4 to TRBJ2-7, with D perhaps given as TRBD1 or TRBD2 (5 bases each). V was cut by 8 bases and J by 0 bases, with 11 bases left in between. This CDR3 comprises 13 residues. This CDR3 reads CASGGPSSYEQYF. CDR3 coding DNA: TGTGCCAGCGGGGGTCCGAGCTCCTACGAGCAGTACTTC.

As regards this clonotype: A single base separates this from a much larger clone, so it may be a read error. The J gene is TRBJ2-1, the V gene TRBV7-6; the D gene is possibly TRBD1 (6 bases). This CDR3 is 13 amino acids long. Germline V CDR1 and CDR2: SGHVS, FNYEAQ. In DNA form, the CDR3 reads TGTGCCGGCAGCTGGGGACAAGAGGATGAGCAGTTCTTC. As protein: CAGSWGQEDEQFF. Variable domain in full (rest from reference TRBV7-6 and TRBJ2-1): GAGVSQSPRYKVTKRGQDVALRCDPISGHVSLYWYRQALGQGPEFLTYFNYEAQQDKSGLPNDRFSAERPEGSISTLTIQRTEQRDSAMYRCAGSWGQEDEQFFGPGTRLTVL.

This clonotype was observed many times. The chain combines TRBV12-3 or TRBV12-4 with TRBJ2-7, with TRBD2 as a possible D gene (7 bases). V lost 5 bases, J lost 4 bases, and 18 bases lay in between. The CDR3 is 15 residues long. CDR3 nucleotides: TGTGCCAGCAGTGGGGAGGGGGGGCGCGTATACGAGCAGTACTTC. Encoded protein: CASSGEGGRVYEQYF.

The rearrangement joins TRBV5-4 to TRBJ2-7, with TRBD1 identical over 7 bases. The CDR3 spans 14 residues. Germline V gives CDR1 SGHNT, CDR2 YYREEE (reference sequence). Germline trimming cut 4 bases from V and 5 bases from J; bases unmatched to any gene: 9. The CDR3 DNA follows: TGTGCCAGCAGCGTGGGGGACAGAGGCCACGAGCAGTACTTC. This gives the protein CASSVGDRGHEQYF.